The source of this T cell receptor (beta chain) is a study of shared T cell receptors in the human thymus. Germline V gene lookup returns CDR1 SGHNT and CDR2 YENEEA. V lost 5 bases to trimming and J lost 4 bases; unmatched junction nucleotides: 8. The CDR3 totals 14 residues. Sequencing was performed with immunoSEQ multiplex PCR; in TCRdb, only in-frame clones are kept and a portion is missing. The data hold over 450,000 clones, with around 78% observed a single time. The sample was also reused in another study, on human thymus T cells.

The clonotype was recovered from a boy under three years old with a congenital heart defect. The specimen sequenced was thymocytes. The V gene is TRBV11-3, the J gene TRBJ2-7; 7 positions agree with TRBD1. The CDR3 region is CASSPDRVGYEQYF. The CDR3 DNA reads TGTGCCAGCAGCCCCGACAGGGTAGGATACGAGCAGTACTTC. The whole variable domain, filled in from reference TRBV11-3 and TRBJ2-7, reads EAGVVQSPRYKIIEKKQPVAFWCNPISGHNTLYWYLQNLGQGPELLIRYENEEAVDDSQLPKDRFSAERLKGVDSTLKIQPAELGDSAVYLCASSPDRVGYEQYFGPGTRLTVT.